These T cell receptor beta chains were read from a single sample in a study of T cells after somatic rescue of genetic block. Method: immunoSEQ multiplex PCR; TCRdb's copy keeps in-frame clones and lacks some. The data hold 15,000 or so clones, with approximately 76% observed a single time. Sequencing was done on a sample of peripheral blood mononuclear cells (PBMCs). These receptor sequences come from a boy between 10 and 17 years old. The CDR3 runs from the conserved cysteine through the conserved F or W. Fields, in order: D gene, clone size, J gene, V gene, CDR3 protein, CDR3 DNA. The D gene is left open where the match is weak. Size tells how often a clone was seen (once, few, many) or the class of an expanded clone, and some rows leave it out.

D gene: TRBD1
clone size: .
J gene: TRBJ1-1
V gene: TRBV7-2
CDR3 protein: CASSWGQKAFF
CDR3 DNA: TGTGCCAGCAGCTGGGGACAGAAGGCTTTCTTT

D gene: TRBD1
clone size: .
J gene: TRBJ2-3
V gene: TRBV10-1
CDR3 protein: CASSRDRETDTQYF
CDR3 DNA: TGCGCCAGCAGTCGGGACAGGGAGACAGATACGCAGTATTTT

D gene: .
clone size: .
J gene: TRBJ2-3
V gene: TRBV5-1
CDR3 protein: CASSWPAGITDTQYF
CDR3 DNA: TGCGCCAGCAGCTGGCCGGCGGGAATCACAGATACGCAGTATTTT

D gene: .
clone size: .
J gene: TRBJ2-5
V gene: TRBV25-1
CDR3 protein: CASSEYRKETQYF
CDR3 DNA: TGTGCCAGCAGTGAATACAGGAAAGAGACCCAGTACTTC

D gene: .
clone size: .
J gene: TRBJ2-5
V gene: TRBV5-1
CDR3 protein: CASSLAQGTQYF
CDR3 DNA: TGCGCCAGCAGCTTGGCGCAGGGGACCCAGTACTTC

D gene: TRBD1
clone size: few
J gene: TRBJ2-2
V gene: TRBV4-2
CDR3 protein: CASSHPSGTANTGELFF
CDR3 DNA: TGTGCCAGCAGCCACCCGTCCGGGACAGCGAACACCGGGGAGCTGTTTTTT

D gene: .
clone size: .
J gene: TRBJ2-1
V gene: TRBV18
CDR3 protein: CASSLRRENYNEQFF
CDR3 DNA: TGTGCCAGCTCCCTTCGAAGGGAAAACTACAATGAGCAGTTCTTC

D gene: TRBD1
clone size: .
J gene: TRBJ1-5
V gene: TRBV18
CDR3 protein: CASSPGQVSNQPQHF
CDR3 DNA: TGTGCCAGCTCACCTGGACAGGTTAGCAATCAGCCCCAGCATTTT

D gene: TRBD2
clone size: .
J gene: TRBJ2-7
V gene: TRBV9
CDR3 protein: CASSVSGGYEQYF
CDR3 DNA: TGTGCCAGCAGCGTTAGCGGGGGCTACGAGCAGTACTTC

D gene: TRBD2
clone size: .
J gene: TRBJ2-5
V gene: TRBV11-2
CDR3 protein: CASSYAGGPGETQYF
CDR3 DNA: TGTGCCAGCAGCTACGCGGGGGGGCCGGGAGAGACCCAGTACTTC

D gene: .
clone size: .
J gene: TRBJ2-2
V gene: TRBV5-1
CDR3 protein: CASSSSTGELFF
CDR3 DNA: TGCGCCAGCAGCTCATCTACCGGGGAGCTGTTTTTT

D gene: .
clone size: .
J gene: TRBJ1-2
V gene: TRBV10-3
CDR3 protein: CAIRSFNLGYTF
CDR3 DNA: TGTGCCATCAGATCGTTCAACTTGGGCTACACCTTC

D gene: .
clone size: .
J gene: TRBJ2-5
V gene: TRBV7-9
CDR3 protein: CASSLPRLVTGKETQYF
CDR3 DNA: TGTGCCAGCAGCTTACCGCGACTAGTAACGGGGAAAGAGACCCAGTACTTC

D gene: .
clone size: .
J gene: TRBJ2-5
V gene: TRBV28
CDR3 protein: CASRSRAGQETQYF
CDR3 DNA: TGTGCCAGCCGGTCCAGGGCGGGCCAAGAGACCCAGTACTTC

D gene: .
clone size: .
J gene: TRBJ2-3
V gene: TRBV11-2
CDR3 protein: CASIQRRTDTQYF
CDR3 DNA: TGTGCCAGCATCCAGCGGCGCACAGATACGCAGTATTTT

D gene: TRBD1
clone size: .
J gene: TRBJ1-4
V gene: TRBV5-1
CDR3 protein: CASSLAGGDEKLFF
CDR3 DNA: TGCGCCAGCAGCTTGGCAGGGGGGGATGAAAAACTGTTTTTT

D gene: TRBD2
clone size: .
J gene: TRBJ2-1
V gene: TRBV7-3
CDR3 protein: CASRLAGGANNEQFF
CDR3 DNA: TGTGCCAGCAGATTAGCGGGAGGAGCCAACAATGAGCAGTTCTTC

D gene: .
clone size: .
J gene: TRBJ2-7
V gene: TRBV6-5
CDR3 protein: CASSWGDYEQYF
CDR3 DNA: TGTGCCAGCAGTTGGGGGGACTACGAGCAGTACTTC

D gene: TRBD2
clone size: .
J gene: TRBJ2-2
V gene: TRBV30
CDR3 protein: CAWNLLAGGPGELFF
CDR3 DNA: TGTGCCTGGAACCTACTAGCGGGGGGGCCCGGGGAGCTGTTTTTT

D gene: .
clone size: .
J gene: TRBJ1-5
V gene: TRBV19
CDR3 protein: CASSITGRDHQPQHF
CDR3 DNA: TGTGCCAGTAGTATAACGGGGAGGGATCATCAGCCCCAGCATTTT

D gene: .
clone size: .
J gene: TRBJ2-3
V gene: TRBV7-2
CDR3 protein: CASSRLTDTQYF
CDR3 DNA: TGTGCCAGCAGCCGACTCACAGATACGCAGTATTTT

D gene: .
clone size: few
J gene: TRBJ1-4
V gene: TRBV28
CDR3 protein: CASRRWGEKLFF
CDR3 DNA: TGTGCCAGTAGAAGGTGGGGTGAAAAACTGTTTTTT

D gene: .
clone size: few
J gene: TRBJ2-2
V gene: TRBV9
CDR3 protein: CASSVVGGSTGELFF
CDR3 DNA: TGTGCCAGCAGCGTAGTAGGAGGGAGCACCGGGGAGCTGTTTTTT

D gene: TRBD1
clone size: .
J gene: TRBJ1-2
V gene: TRBV9
CDR3 protein: CASSPRTGVNYGYTF
CDR3 DNA: TGTGCCAGCAGCCCCCGGACAGGGGTAAACTATGGCTACACCTTC

D gene: .
clone size: .
J gene: TRBJ1-6
V gene: TRBV2
CDR3 protein: CASSFGTGRNSPLHF
CDR3 DNA: TGTGCCAGCAGTTTTGGAACAGGGAGAAATTCACCCCTCCACTTT

D gene: TRBD1
clone size: .
J gene: TRBJ1-4
V gene: TRBV7-9
CDR3 protein: CASSLRPGGWATNEKLFF
CDR3 DNA: TGTGCCAGCAGCTTACGTCCAGGGGGCTGGGCAACTAATGAAAAACTGTTTTTT